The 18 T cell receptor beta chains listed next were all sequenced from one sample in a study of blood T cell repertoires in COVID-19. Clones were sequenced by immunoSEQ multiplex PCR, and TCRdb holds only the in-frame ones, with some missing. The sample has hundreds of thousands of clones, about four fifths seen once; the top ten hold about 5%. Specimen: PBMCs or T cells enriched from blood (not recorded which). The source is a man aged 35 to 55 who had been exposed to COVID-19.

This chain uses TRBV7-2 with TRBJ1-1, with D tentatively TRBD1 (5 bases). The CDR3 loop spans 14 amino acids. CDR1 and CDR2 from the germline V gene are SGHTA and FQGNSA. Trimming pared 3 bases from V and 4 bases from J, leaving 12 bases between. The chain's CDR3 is CASSFGGSLTEAFF. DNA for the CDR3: TGTGCCAGCAGCTTCGGGGGTTCCCTCACTGAAGCTTTCTTT.

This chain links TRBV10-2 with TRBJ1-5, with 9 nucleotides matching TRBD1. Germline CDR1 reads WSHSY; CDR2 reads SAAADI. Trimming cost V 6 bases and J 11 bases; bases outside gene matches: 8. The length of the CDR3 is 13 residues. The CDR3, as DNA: TGCGCCAGCAGACCGGGACAGGGTCGTTCCCAGCATTTT. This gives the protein CASRPGQGRSQHF.

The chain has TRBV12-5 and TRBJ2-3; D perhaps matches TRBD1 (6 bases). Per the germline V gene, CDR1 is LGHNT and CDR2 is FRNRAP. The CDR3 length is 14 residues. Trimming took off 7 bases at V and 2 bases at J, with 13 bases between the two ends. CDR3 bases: TGTGCTAGTGAAATCACAGGGCTCACAGATACGCAGTATTTT. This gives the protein CASEITGLTDTQYF.

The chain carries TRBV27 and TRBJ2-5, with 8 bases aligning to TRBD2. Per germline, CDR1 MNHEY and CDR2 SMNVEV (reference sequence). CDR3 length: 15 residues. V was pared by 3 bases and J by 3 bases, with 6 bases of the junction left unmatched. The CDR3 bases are TGTGCCAGCAGTTTTTCCGGGAGGGAGGAAGAGACCCAGTACTTC. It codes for CASSFSGREEETQYF.

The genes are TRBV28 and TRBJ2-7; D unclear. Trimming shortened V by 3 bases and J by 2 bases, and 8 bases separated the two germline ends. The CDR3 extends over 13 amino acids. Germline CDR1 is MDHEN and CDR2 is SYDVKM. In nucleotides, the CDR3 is TGTGCCAGCAGTTTTTTGGCCACCTACGAGCAGTACTTC. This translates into CASSFLATYEQYF.

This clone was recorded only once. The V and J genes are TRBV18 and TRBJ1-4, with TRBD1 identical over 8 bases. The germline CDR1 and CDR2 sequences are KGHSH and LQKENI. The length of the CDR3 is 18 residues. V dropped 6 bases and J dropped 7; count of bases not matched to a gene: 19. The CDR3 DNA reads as TGTGCCAGCTCGAGTACCGGGACAGGATCGTCGGCACGTGAAAAACTGTTTTTT. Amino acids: CASSSTGTGSSAREKLFF.

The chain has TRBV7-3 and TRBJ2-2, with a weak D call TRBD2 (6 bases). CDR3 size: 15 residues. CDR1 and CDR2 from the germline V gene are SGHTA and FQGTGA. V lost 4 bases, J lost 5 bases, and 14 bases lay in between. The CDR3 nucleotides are TGTGCCAGCAGCTCTAGCGTGAAGAGAACCGGGGAGCTGTTTTTT. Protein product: CASSSSVKRTGELFF.

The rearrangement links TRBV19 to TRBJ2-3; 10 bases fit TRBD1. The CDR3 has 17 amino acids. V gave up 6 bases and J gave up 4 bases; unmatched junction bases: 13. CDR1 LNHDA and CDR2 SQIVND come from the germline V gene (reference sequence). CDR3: CASSLGAGDRGSDTQYF. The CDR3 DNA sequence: TGTGCCAGTAGCCTCGGAGCGGGGGACAGGGGCTCAGATACGCAGTATTTT.

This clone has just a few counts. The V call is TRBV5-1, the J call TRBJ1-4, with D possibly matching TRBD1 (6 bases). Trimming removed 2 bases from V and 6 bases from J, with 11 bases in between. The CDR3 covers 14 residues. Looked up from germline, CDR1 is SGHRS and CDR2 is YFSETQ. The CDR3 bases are TGCGCCAGCAGCTTTCAGGGGAGGGATGAAAAACTGTTTTTT. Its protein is CASSFQGRDEKLFF.

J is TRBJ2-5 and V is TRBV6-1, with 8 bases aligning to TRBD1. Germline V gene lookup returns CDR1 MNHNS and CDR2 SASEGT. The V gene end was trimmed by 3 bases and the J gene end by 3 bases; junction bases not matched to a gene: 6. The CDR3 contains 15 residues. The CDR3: CASSDVGDRKETQYF. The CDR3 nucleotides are TGTGCCAGCAGTGATGTGGGGGACAGGAAAGAGACCCAGTACTTC.

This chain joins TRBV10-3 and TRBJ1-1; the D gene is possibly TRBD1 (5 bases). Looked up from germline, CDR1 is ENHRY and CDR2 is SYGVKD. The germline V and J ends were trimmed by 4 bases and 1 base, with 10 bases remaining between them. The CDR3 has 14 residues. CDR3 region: CAISVQGGNTEAFF. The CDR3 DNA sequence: TGTGCCATCAGTGTGCAGGGCGGGAACACTGAAGCTTTCTTT.

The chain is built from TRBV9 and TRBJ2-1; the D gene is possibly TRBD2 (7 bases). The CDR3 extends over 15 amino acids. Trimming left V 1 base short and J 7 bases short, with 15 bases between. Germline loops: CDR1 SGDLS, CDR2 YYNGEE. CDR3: CASSVSGGRGNEQFF. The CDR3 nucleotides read TGTGCCAGCAGCGTATCTGGAGGGAGGGGGAATGAGCAGTTCTTC.

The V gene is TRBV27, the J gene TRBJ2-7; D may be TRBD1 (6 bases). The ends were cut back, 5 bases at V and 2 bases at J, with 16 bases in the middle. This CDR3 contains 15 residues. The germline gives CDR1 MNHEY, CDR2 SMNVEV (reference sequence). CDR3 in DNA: TGTGCCAGCAGTCTACAGGGTACTGAAGCCTACGAGCAGTACTTC. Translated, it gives CASSLQGTEAYEQYF.

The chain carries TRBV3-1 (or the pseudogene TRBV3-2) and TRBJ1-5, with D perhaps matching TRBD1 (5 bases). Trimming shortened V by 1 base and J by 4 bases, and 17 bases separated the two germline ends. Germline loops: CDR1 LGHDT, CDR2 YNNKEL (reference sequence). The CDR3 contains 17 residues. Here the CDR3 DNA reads TGTGCCAGCAGCCAAGGGAGGCGAGGGACTGAAAATCAGCCCCAGCATTTT. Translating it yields CASSQGRRGTENQPQHF.

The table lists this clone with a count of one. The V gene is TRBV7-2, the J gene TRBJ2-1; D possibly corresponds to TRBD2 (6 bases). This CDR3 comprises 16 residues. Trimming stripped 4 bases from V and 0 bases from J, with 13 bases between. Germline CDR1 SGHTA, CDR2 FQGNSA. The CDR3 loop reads CASSWGSGSSYNEQFF. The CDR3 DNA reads TGTGCCAGCAGCTGGGGTAGCGGAAGCTCCTACAATGAGCAGTTCTTC.

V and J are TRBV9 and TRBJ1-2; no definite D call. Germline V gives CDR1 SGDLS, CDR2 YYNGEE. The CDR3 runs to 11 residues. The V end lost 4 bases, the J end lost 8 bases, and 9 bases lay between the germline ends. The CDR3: CASSQIYGYTF. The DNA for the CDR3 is TGTGCCAGCAGCCAGATATACGGCTACACCTTC.

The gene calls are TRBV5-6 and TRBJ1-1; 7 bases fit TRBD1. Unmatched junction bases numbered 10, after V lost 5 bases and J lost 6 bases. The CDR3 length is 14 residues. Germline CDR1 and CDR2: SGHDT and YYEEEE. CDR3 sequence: CASRRTGENPEAFF. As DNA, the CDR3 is TGTGCCAGCAGAAGGACAGGAGAAAATCCTGAAGCTTTCTTT.

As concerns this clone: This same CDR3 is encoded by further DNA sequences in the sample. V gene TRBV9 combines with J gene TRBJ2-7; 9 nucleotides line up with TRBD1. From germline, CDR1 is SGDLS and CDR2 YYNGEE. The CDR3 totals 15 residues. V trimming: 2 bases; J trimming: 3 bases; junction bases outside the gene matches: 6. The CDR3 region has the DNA TGTGCCAGCAGCGTCGGGACAGGGAGCTTCTACGAGCAGTACTTC. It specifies CASSVGTGSFYEQYF.